This record concerns one T cell receptor beta chain sequence. The data stem from a study of blood T cell repertoires in COVID-19. Study context: Material from acute and convalescent COVID-19 was sourced from the United States, Italy and Spain. T cells, B-cell-depleted T cells, or PBMCs supplied cDNA or gDNA.

Generated by immunoSEQ multiplex PCR, the TCRdb table keeps only in-frame clones and is missing some. The table has about 160,000 clones, just under 85% seen once. Trimming pared 2 bases from V and 4 bases from J, leaving 9 bases between. The germline CDR1 and CDR2 sequences are MNHEY and SMNVEV (reference sequence). The CDR3 runs to 14 residues. The sample taken for sequencing was peripheral blood. V and J are TRBV27 and TRBJ1-3; D remains ambiguous. The sequence derives from a woman of 80 years or more with acute or convalescent COVID-19. The CDR3 bases are TGTGCCAGCAGTTTAGAGGGTTCGGGAAACACCATATATTTT. This translates into CASSLEGSGNTIYF.